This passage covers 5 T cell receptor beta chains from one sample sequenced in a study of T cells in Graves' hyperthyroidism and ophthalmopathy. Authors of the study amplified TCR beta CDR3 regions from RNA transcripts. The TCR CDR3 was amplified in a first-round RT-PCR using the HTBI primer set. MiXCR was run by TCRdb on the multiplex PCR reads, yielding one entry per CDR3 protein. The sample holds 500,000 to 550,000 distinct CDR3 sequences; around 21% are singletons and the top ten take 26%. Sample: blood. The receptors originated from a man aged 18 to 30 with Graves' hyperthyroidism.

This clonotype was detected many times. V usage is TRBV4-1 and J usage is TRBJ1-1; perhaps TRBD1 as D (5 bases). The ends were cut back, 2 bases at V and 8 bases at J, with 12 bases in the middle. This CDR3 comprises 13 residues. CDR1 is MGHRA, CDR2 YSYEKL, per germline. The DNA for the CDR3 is TGCGCCAGCAGCCAACAAGGGACGGACGAAGCTTTCTTT. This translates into CASSQQGTDEAFF.

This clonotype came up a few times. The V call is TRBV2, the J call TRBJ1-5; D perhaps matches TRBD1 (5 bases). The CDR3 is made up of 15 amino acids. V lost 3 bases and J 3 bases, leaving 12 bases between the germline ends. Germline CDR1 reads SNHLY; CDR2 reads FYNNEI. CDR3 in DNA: TGTGCCAGCAGTGAGAGGGGTTGGTACAATCAGCCCCAGCATTTT. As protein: CASSERGWYNQPQHF. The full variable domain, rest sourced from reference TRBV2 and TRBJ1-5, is EPEVTQTPSHQVTQMGQEVILRCVPISNHLYFYWYRQILGQKVEFLVSFYNNEISEKSEIFDDQFSVERPDGSNFTLKIRSTKLEDSAMYFCASSERGWYNQPQHFGDGTRLSIL.

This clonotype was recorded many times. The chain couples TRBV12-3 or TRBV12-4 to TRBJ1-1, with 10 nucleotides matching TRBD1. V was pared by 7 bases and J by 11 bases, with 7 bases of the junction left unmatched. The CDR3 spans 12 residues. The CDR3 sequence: CASTPGTGDAFF. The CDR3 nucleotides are TGTGCCAGCACTCCCGGGACAGGGGATGCTTTCTTT.

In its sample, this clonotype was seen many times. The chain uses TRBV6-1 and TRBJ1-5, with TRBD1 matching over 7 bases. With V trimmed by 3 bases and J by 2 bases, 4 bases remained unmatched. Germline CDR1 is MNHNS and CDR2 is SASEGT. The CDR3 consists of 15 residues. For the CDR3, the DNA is TGTGCCAGCAGTGACCGACAGGGTGGCAATCAGCCCCAGCATTTT. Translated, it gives CASSDRQGGNQPQHF.

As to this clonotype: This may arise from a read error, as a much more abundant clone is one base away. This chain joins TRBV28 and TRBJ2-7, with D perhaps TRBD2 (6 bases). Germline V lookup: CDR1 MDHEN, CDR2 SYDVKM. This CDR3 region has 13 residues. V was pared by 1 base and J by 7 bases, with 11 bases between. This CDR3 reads CASSLLDAGEQYF. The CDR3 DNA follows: TGTGCCAGCAGTTTATTGGATGCGGGGGAGCAGTACTTC. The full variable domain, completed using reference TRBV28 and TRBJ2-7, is DVKVTQSSRYLVKRTGEKVFLECVQDMDHENMFWYRQDPGLGLRLIYFSYDVKMKEKGDIPEGYSVSREKKERFSLILESASTNQTSMYLCASSLLDAGEQYFGPGTRLTVT.